The TCR beta chain under discussion was sequenced for a study of blood T cells in healthy people across ages. The second PCR ran roughly 6 to 12 cycles with a sample-barcoded 5' primer and J-beta primers. With 12 random nucleotides, a template-switch adaptor tagged each individual cDNA molecule. MiXCR, applied by TCRdb to the 5' RACE reads, yields one record per CDR3 protein. The sample holds fewer than 800,000 distinct CDR3 sequences, roughly 30% seen once. Germline CDR1 and CDR2: DFQATT and SNEGSKA (reference sequence). V shed 5 bases and J 7 bases; nucleotides not matched to a gene: 7. The length of the CDR3 is 14 residues. For this clonotype: Its specificity is not known.

Study-wide results and limits: One million T cells yielded diversity estimates that were considered underestimates. Long-lived and aged donors differed, with more naive CD4+ cells and higher diversity in the long-lived.

V usage is TRBV20-1 and J usage is TRBJ1-6, with 8 bases aligning to TRBD1. The source material was blood. The clonotype originates from a woman of 80 years or more in good health. This chain's CDR3 is CSAGDRTSNSPLHF. The CDR3 DNA reads as TGCAGTGCTGGGGACAGGACAAGCAATTCACCCCTCCACTTT.